One and the same sample provided the 31 T cell receptor beta chains below, sequenced in a study of shared clonotypes between healthy human individuals (dated by TCRdb to about 2020). CD8 naive samples were CD45RO-negative cells positively selected for CCR7, giving a CD45RA+CCR7+ population that excluded TemRA cells. The protocol used for the library was the immunoSEQ multiplex PCR assay. Sourced from immuneACCESS, this table was stored by TCRdb with only in-frame sequences that have V and J called. A share of the clones is absent; for the studies checked, an unresolved V gene accounts for under half, and the remainder has no known explanation. The sample yields some 2 million clones; less than 95% were counted once. The ten top clones hold approximately 1.2% of the sample. Source material: naive CD8+ T cells sorted from blood. Taken with the paper, the label for cell subset or site translates to: CD45RA+CCR7+. These receptors were collected from a man aged 18 to 35 in good health.

This chain joins TRBV2 and TRBJ2-4, with 9 positions matching TRBD1. CDR1 and CDR2 from the germline V gene are SNHLY and FYNNEI. There are 16 residues in the CDR3. V gave up 3 bases and J gave up 4 bases; unmatched junction bases: 7. The CDR3 coding sequence is TGTGCCAGCAGTGACCGTTGGGGGACAGGGAAAAACATTCAGTACTTC. Translating it yields CASSDRWGTGKNIQYF.

This clone appeared once. This sequence joins TRBV29-1 and TRBJ1-2; D is possibly TRBD1 (6 bases). Trimming pared 4 bases from V and 0 bases from J, leaving 12 bases between. Per germline, CDR1 SQVTM and CDR2 ANQGSEA. The CDR3 has 14 amino acids. The CDR3 here is CSVGWDTSNYGYTF. DNA for the CDR3: TGCAGCGTTGGCTGGGACACTTCTAACTATGGCTACACCTTC. Supplemented by reference TRBV29-1 and TRBJ1-2, the full variable domain reads SAVISQKPSRDICQRGTSLTIQCQVDSQVTMMFWYRQQPGQSLTLIATANQGSEATYESGFVIDKFPISRPNLTFSTLTVSNMSPEDSSIYLCSVGWDTSNYGYTFGSGTRLTVV.

V usage is TRBV5-4 and J usage is TRBJ2-3; D remains ambiguous. V lost 3 bases and J 2 bases, leaving 4 bases between the germline ends. This CDR3 spans 12 amino acids. Germline lookup yields CDR1 SGHNT and CDR2 YYREEE (reference sequence). CDR3 loop: CASSYDTDTQYF. The CDR3 nucleotides read TGTGCCAGCAGCTACGACACAGATACGCAGTATTTT.

This chain joins TRBV6-5 and TRBJ1-1; no clear D gene. The CDR3 consists of 14 residues. The germline CDR1 and CDR2 sequences are MNHEY and SVGAGI. The V gene lost 5 bases and the J gene lost 3 bases, with 13 bases spanning the gap. The CDR3 bases are TGTGCCAGCAGTCCCGGAACGAGGGACACTGAAGCTTTCTTT. Protein: CASSPGTRDTEAFF.

The chain employs TRBV5-6 and TRBJ1-6; D ambiguous. Per the germline V gene, CDR1 is SGHDT and CDR2 is YYEEEE. Trimming left V 6 bases short and J 1 base short, with 14 bases between. There are 16 residues in the CDR3. CDR3 sequence: CASTRTGDSYNSPLHF. The DNA of the CDR3 is TGTGCCAGCACCCGAACGGGCGATTCCTATAATTCACCCCTCCACTTT.

The chain employs TRBV6-1 and TRBJ1-5; TRBD1 is a possible D gene (5 bases). V lost 1 base, J lost 9 bases, and 13 bases lay in between. This CDR3 has 14 residues. Germline lookup yields CDR1 MNHNS and CDR2 SASEGT. In nucleotides, the CDR3 is TGTGCCAGCAGTGAAGGCGGGGCGGCAAGGCCCCAGCATTTT. The encoded protein is CASSEGGAARPQHF.

The rearrangement joins TRBV5-1 to TRBJ1-4; TRBD1 is a possible D gene (6 bases). Germline CDR1 reads SGHRS; CDR2 reads YFSETQ. The CDR3 consists of 16 residues. Trimming took off 4 bases at V and 0 bases at J, with 13 bases between the two ends. The DNA for the CDR3 is TGCGCCAGCAGCCCCACAGGGAACCCAACTAATGAAAAACTGTTTTTT. Translating gives CASSPTGNPTNEKLFF.

V is TRBV13 and J is TRBJ2-2; D is ambiguous. This CDR3 is built from 14 residues. Germline loops: CDR1 PRHDT, CDR2 FYEKMQ (reference sequence). V lost 3 bases and J lost 5, with 10 bases in between. CDR3 sequence reads: CASSFDSPTGELFF. The CDR3 DNA sequence: TGTGCCAGCAGCTTCGACTCTCCAACCGGGGAGCTGTTTTTT.

The J gene is TRBJ1-5, the V gene TRBV15, with a tentative D call TRBD1 (6 bases). V was trimmed by 0 bases and J by 7 bases, leaving 13 bases between them. Per germline, CDR1 LNHNV and CDR2 YYDKDF (reference sequence). The CDR3 covers 15 residues. The CDR3 DNA is TGTGCCACCAGCAGAGAGGGGGGGCAGGGGCAGCCCCAGCATTTT. Its translation is CATSREGGQGQPQHF.

This rearrangement joins TRBV27 to TRBJ1-1; D possibly corresponds to TRBD1 (5 bases). V gave up 3 bases and J gave up 5 bases, with 22 bases separating them. The CDR3 extends over 17 amino acids. Germline V gives CDR1 MNHEY, CDR2 SMNVEV (reference sequence). The CDR3 nucleotides are TGTGCCAGCAGTTTCACGGGGGTTCAGGGTTTCGTTACTGAAGCTTTCTTT. This sequence encodes CASSFTGVQGFVTEAFF.

The chain uses TRBV2 and TRBJ2-5; D gene unclear. The CDR3 extends over 12 amino acids. CDR1 and CDR2 from the germline V gene are SNHLY and FYNNEI. V was trimmed by 6 bases and J by 5 bases, leaving 10 bases between them. The CDR3 is CASRILYETQYF. CDR3 bases: TGTGCCAGCAGGATATTATATGAGACCCAGTACTTC.

The V call is TRBV13, the J call TRBJ2-5; 10 nucleotides match TRBD2. The CDR3 length is 15 residues. With 5 bases clipped from V and 4 bases from J, the junction kept 7 bases outside the gene matches. Germline V gene lookup returns CDR1 PRHDT and CDR2 FYEKMQ (reference sequence). CDR3 protein: CASSVQREGPETQYF. CDR3 nucleotide sequence: TGTGCCAGCAGCGTGCAGCGGGAGGGCCCAGAGACCCAGTACTTC.

The CDR3: CASSPSLGGNTEAFF. The CDR3 coding sequence is TGTGCCAGCAGTCCATCATTAGGGGGAAACACTGAAGCTTTCTTT. The chain combines TRBV7-9 with TRBJ1-1; D is perhaps TRBD1 (6 bases). The CDR3 spans 15 residues. Between the trimmed V and J ends, which lost 6 bases and 2 bases, there was a span of 16 bases. Germline V lookup: CDR1 SEHNR, CDR2 FQNEAQ (reference sequence).

The chain has TRBV27 and TRBJ2-1, with TRBD2 as a possible D gene (7 bases). The CDR3 consists of 18 residues. CDR1 is MNHEY and CDR2 is SMNVEV in the germline V gene (reference sequence). V was cut by 6 bases and J by 2 bases, with 23 bases left in between. In DNA, the CDR3 is TGTGCCAGCAGATTGGGGGGGGGCCCTTTCACCCCCTACAATGAGCAGTTCTTC. Translating gives CASRLGGGPFTPYNEQFF.

This clone was observed a single time. V and J are TRBV7-9 and TRBJ1-1; TRBD1 matches at 9 bases. CDR3 length: 18 residues. J was trimmed by 0 bases and V by 6 bases; bases with no gene match: 14. Germline-derived CDR1 and CDR2 are SEHNR and FQNEAQ (reference sequence). In DNA form, the CDR3 reads TGTGCCAGCAGTAACTTTGCGGGACAGGGAAGCATGAACACTGAAGCTTTCTTT. Residues: CASSNFAGQGSMNTEAFF.

The chain joins TRBV27 to TRBJ2-2, with D perhaps TRBD1 (5 bases). This CDR3 region has 13 residues. CDR1 and CDR2 (germline): MNHEY, SMNVEV (reference sequence). The ends were cut back, 0 bases at V and 7 bases at J, with 6 bases in the middle. The CDR3, as DNA: TGTGCCAGCAGTTTATCAAGGGGCGGGGAGCTGTTTTTT. It is translated as CASSLSRGGELFF.

This chain connects TRBV12-1 to TRBJ2-7; TRBD2, the table's D call, lacks a check against the DNA. TRBV12-1 is labeled a pseudogene. The CDR3 is 16 amino acids. The CDR3 protein is CASSWGLAGGPREQYF. CDR3 nucleotides: TGTGCCAGCAGCTGGGGACTAGCGGGGGGGCCCCGCGAGCAGTACTTC.

As to this clone: Other DNA sequences in the sample encode the same CDR3. V gene TRBV5-4 combines with J gene TRBJ2-7, with TRBD2 as a possible D gene (7 bases). V was cut by 0 bases and J by 2 bases, with 12 bases left in between. CDR3 length: 15 residues. CDR1 is SGHNT and CDR2 is YYREEE in the germline V gene (reference sequence). In nucleotides, the CDR3 is TGTGCCAGCAGCTTGGGGGCGGGGGCAACCTACGAGCAGTACTTC. Its translation: CASSLGAGATYEQYF.

The J gene is TRBJ2-3, the V gene TRBV5-4; D is undetermined. The CDR3 length is 14 residues. Between the trimmed V and J ends, which lost 0 bases and 3 bases, there was a span of 8 bases. CDR1 SGHNT and CDR2 YYREEE come from the germline V gene (reference sequence). CDR3 protein: CASSLGDLTDTQYF. For the CDR3, the DNA is TGTGCCAGCAGCTTGGGCGATCTGACAGATACGCAGTATTTT.

V gene TRBV30 combines with J gene TRBJ2-7, with D perhaps TRBD2 (6 bases). V was clipped by 4 bases and J by 2 bases, with 9 bases between them. Germline-derived CDR1 and CDR2 are GTSNPN and SVGIG (reference sequence). The CDR3 length is 12 residues. The CDR3 sequence: CAWMGGTYEQYF. Here the CDR3 DNA reads TGTGCCTGGATGGGAGGAACCTACGAGCAGTACTTC. Looking up the rest from reference TRBV30 and TRBJ2-7 gives the full variable domain: SQTIHQWPATLVQPVGSPLSLECTVEGTSNPNLYWYRQAAGRGLQLLFYSVGIGQISSEVPQNLSASRPQDRQFILSSKKLLLSDSGFYLCAWMGGTYEQYFGPGTRLTVT.

This chain connects TRBV7-8 to TRBJ1-5, with a possible D match to TRBD1 (5 bases). Germline loops: CDR1 SGHVS, CDR2 FQNEAQ. V was shortened by 3 bases and J by 0 bases, with 12 bases between the two germline ends. This CDR3 spans 16 amino acids. CDR3 region: CASSLGWQGSNQPQHF. CDR3 in DNA: TGTGCCAGCAGCTTGGGGTGGCAGGGTAGCAATCAGCCCCAGCATTTT. Combining the CDR3 with reference TRBV7-8 and TRBJ1-5 gives the whole variable domain GAGVSQSPRYKVAKRGQDVALRCDPISGHVSLFWYQQALGQGPEFLTYFQNEAQLDKSGLPSDRFFAERPEGSVSTLKIQRTQQEDSAVYLCASSLGWQGSNQPQHFGDGTRLSIL.

The chain combines TRBV9 with TRBJ1-2; D unresolved. V shed 4 bases and J shed 4 bases, with 17 bases lying between them. From germline, CDR1 is SGDLS and CDR2 YYNGEE. The CDR3 is made up of 15 amino acids. The CDR3 sequence: CASSLHSQEIYGYTF. The CDR3 coding sequence is TGTGCCAGCAGCCTCCACTCCCAGGAGATCTATGGCTACACCTTC.

This chain connects TRBV7-9 to TRBJ1-2; D gene uncertain. The germline V gene has CDR1 SEHNR and CDR2 FQNEAQ (reference sequence). The CDR3 has 14 residues. Trimming cost V 3 bases and J 6 bases, with 14 bases left between them. CDR3 DNA sequence: TGTGCCAGCAGCTTGTTACAGATACTAAATGGCTACACCTTC. Translating gives CASSLLQILNGYTF. Using reference TRBV7-9 and TRBJ1-2 for the parts outside the CDR3, the full variable domain is DTGVSQNPRHKITKRGQNVTFRCDPISEHNRLYWYRQTLGQGPEFLTYFQNEAQLEKSRLLSDRFSAERPKGSFSTLEIQRTEQGDSAMYLCASSLLQILNGYTFGSGTRLTVV.

The chain carries TRBV6-5 and TRBJ2-2; D possibly uses TRBD1 or TRBD2 (5 bases each). Per the germline V gene, CDR1 is MNHEY and CDR2 is SVGAGI. The CDR3 totals 13 residues. The CDR3 here is CATGQGNTGELFF. CDR3 nucleotide sequence: TGTGCGACGGGGCAGGGGAACACCGGGGAGCTGTTTTTT.

A note on this clone: Within the sample, other DNA sequences also encode this same CDR3. This rearrangement joins TRBV27 to TRBJ1-2, with D possibly matching TRBD1 (5 bases). The CDR3 totals 15 residues. V lost 6 bases and J 1 base, leaving 15 bases between the germline ends. The germline V gene encodes CDR1 MNHEY and CDR2 SMNVEV (reference sequence). The CDR3 sequence is CASSPGQGINYGYTF. The CDR3, as DNA: TGTGCCAGCAGCCCGGGTCAGGGTATTAACTATGGCTACACCTTC.

This sequence joins TRBV9 and TRBJ2-5, with 10 bases aligning to TRBD1. The CDR3 covers 15 residues. The germline V gene has CDR1 SGDLS and CDR2 YYNGEE. V shed 3 bases, J shed 5 bases, and the junction held 7 bases outside the gene matches. The CDR3 nucleotides are TGTGCCAGCAGCGACCGGGACAGGGGAGAGGAGACCCAGTACTTC. Translated, it gives CASSDRDRGEETQYF. The entire variable domain, with the rest obtained from reference TRBV9 and TRBJ2-5, is as follows: DSGVTQTPKHLITATGQRVTLRCSPRSGDLSVYWYQQSLDQGLQFLIQYYNGEERAKGNILERFSAQQFPDLHSELNLSSLELGDSALYFCASSDRDRGEETQYFGPGTRLLVL.

J is TRBJ2-1 and V is TRBV11-2; 9 bases align to TRBD2. J was trimmed by 8 bases and V by 3 bases; bases with no gene match: 8. The germline CDR1 and CDR2 sequences are SGHAT and FQNNGV. CDR3 length: 15 residues. CDR3 residues: CASSLASGTGYEQFF. CDR3 coding DNA: TGTGCCAGCAGCTTGGCTAGCGGGACCGGCTATGAGCAGTTCTTC.

The rearrangement links TRBV7-9 to TRBJ2-3, with D maybe TRBD2 (5 bases). The CDR3 runs 14 residues. The V gene's germline CDR1 is SEHNR and CDR2 FQNEAQ (reference sequence). With 5 bases removed from V and 7 bases from J, the gap between germline ends came to 16 bases. The CDR3 sequence is CASSADLDFHTQYF. The CDR3 DNA follows: TGTGCCAGCAGCGCGGACTTAGACTTCCATACGCAGTATTTT.

V is TRBV5-1 and J is TRBJ2-3; unclear D gene. The CDR3 runs to 18 residues. V was trimmed by 3 bases and J by 0 bases, leaving 20 bases between them. Germline assignment: CDR1 SGHRS and CDR2 YFSETQ. The CDR3 region has the DNA TGCGCCAGCAGCTCTAGTAGCTCTTCTCCCTTTAGCACAGATACGCAGTATTTT. This gives the protein CASSSSSSSPFSTDTQYF.

V and J are TRBV5-6 and TRBJ2-7; D may be TRBD2 (6 bases). The V gene's germline CDR1 is SGHDT and CDR2 YYEEEE. The CDR3 runs to 15 residues. Trimming removed 3 bases from V and 0 bases from J, with 13 bases in between. The DNA of the CDR3 is TGTGCCAGCAGCTCGGAGGGGTCTCCCTCCTACGAGCAGTACTTC. It is translated as CASSSEGSPSYEQYF. Variable domain in full (rest from reference TRBV5-6 and TRBJ2-7): DAGVTQSPTHLIKTRGQQVTLRCSPKSGHDTVSWYQQALGQGPQFIFQYYEEEERQRGNFPDRFSGHQFPNYSSELNVNALLLGDSALYLCASSSEGSPSYEQYFGPGTRLTVT.

The V and J genes are TRBV28 and TRBJ2-6; D is ambiguous. Germline V gives CDR1 MDHEN, CDR2 SYDVKM. This CDR3 contains 15 residues. The germline V and J ends were trimmed by 3 bases and 0 bases, with 6 bases remaining between them. CDR3 in DNA: TGTGCCAGCAGTTTTAACCCCTCTGGGGCCAACGTCCTGACTTTC. Protein product: CASSFNPSGANVLTF.